The sequence of this T cell receptor (beta chain) was determined in a study of shared T cell receptors in the human thymus. The V segment lost 5 bases and the J segment 9 bases; nucleotides outside the gene matches: 17. The CDR3 is made up of 17 amino acids. Germline loops: CDR1 ENHRY, CDR2 SYGVKD. This clone was detected once. Some clones are missing from TCRdb's copy, which holds only in-frame ones; the method was immunoSEQ multiplex PCR. In the table there are about 730,000 clones, roughly 88% of which are singletons. These sequences were also reported in another study, on human thymus T cells. That study reports: Thymic and blood repertoires appeared to display a bias in their usage of V and J genes.

The sequencing sample was made of thymocytes. The clonotype originates from a girl less than two years old with a congenital heart defect. The rearrangement links TRBV10-3 to TRBJ1-4, with 8 nucleotides matching TRBD1. CDR3 sequence reads: CAISREGSWTGFKKLFF. The CDR3 DNA is TGTGCCATCAGTCGAGAGGGGTCTTGGACAGGGTTTAAAAAACTGTTTTTT.